A single sample gave rise to the 11 T cell receptor beta chains below, sequenced in a study of cytomegalovirus exposure and HLA in healthy donors. It was with 60 Vbeta and 13 Jbeta primers that the PCR ran. Profiled with immunoSEQ multiplex PCR; TCRdb holds only in-frame clones, not every one. The sample shows about 190,000 clones, approximately 85% of them seen only once. Sequenced input: PBMCs. The receptors derive from a woman younger than 30 in good health and CMV-seronegative.

The chain has TRBV14 and TRBJ2-1; 8 nucleotides align to TRBD1. The CDR3 has 16 amino acids. V was pared by 3 bases and J by 6 bases, with 10 bases of the junction left unmatched. CDR1 SGHDN and CDR2 FVKESK come from the germline V gene. The CDR3 coding sequence is TGTGCCAGCAGCCATCAGGACAGGGTTTTTCCCAATGAGCAGTTCTTC. Amino acid sequence: CASSHQDRVFPNEQFF. Using reference TRBV14 and TRBJ2-1 for the parts outside the CDR3, the full variable domain is EAGVTQFPSHSVIEKGQTVTLRCDPISGHDNLYWYRRVMGKEIKFLLHFVKESKQDESGMPNNRFLAERTGGTYSTLKVQPAELEDSGVYFCASSHQDRVFPNEQFFGPGTRLTVL.

The sample holds a few counts of this clone. As DNA, the CDR3 is TGTGCCAGCAGAGACAGGGCGAACGGCTACACCTTC. It codes for CASRDRANGYTF. V usage is TRBV25-1 and J usage is TRBJ1-2; TRBD1 matches at 7 bases. V shed 6 bases and J 8 bases; nucleotides not matched to a gene: 6. CDR1 and CDR2 from the germline V gene are MGHDK and SYGVNS. The CDR3 extends over 12 amino acids.

The genes are TRBV18 and TRBJ2-3; 14 positions match TRBD2. Losses at the gene ends were 5 bases for V and 4 bases for J; bases not matched to a gene: 2. Germline V lookup: CDR1 KGHSH, CDR2 LQKENI. The CDR3 contains 15 residues. The CDR3 coding sequence is TGTGCCAGCTCAAGGACTAGCGGGAGGTCAGATACGCAGTATTTT. Amino acid sequence: CASSRTSGRSDTQYF.

This chain connects TRBV28 to TRBJ1-5; D might be TRBD1 (5 bases). The CDR3 runs 14 residues. The V gene's germline CDR1 is MDHEN and CDR2 SYDVKM. Trimming took off 6 bases at V and 6 bases at J, with 15 bases between the two ends. The CDR3 DNA follows: TGTGCCAGCAGGCCCCAGGGCCTCGGTCAGCCCCAGCATTTT. As protein: CASRPQGLGQPQHF. The variable domain in full, completed from reference TRBV28 and TRBJ1-5, reads DVKVTQSSRYLVKRTGEKVFLECVQDMDHENMFWYRQDPGLGLRLIYFSYDVKMKEKGDIPEGYSVSREKKERFSLILESASTNQTSMYLCASRPQGLGQPQHFGDGTRLSIL.

This clone was observed a few times. V gene TRBV27 combines with J gene TRBJ1-1; 7 bases align to TRBD1. The CDR3 covers 17 residues. The trim removed 2 bases at V and 5 bases at J, leaving 14 bases unmatched. Germline V CDR1 and CDR2: MNHEY, SMNVEV (reference sequence). The CDR3 DNA follows: TGTGCCAGCAGTTTAAAGGGACCAAGACAGGGTGGGACTGAAGCTTTCTTT. Amino acids: CASSLKGPRQGGTEAFF.

The gene calls are TRBV4-2 and TRBJ2-3; D gene uncertain. The CDR3 length is 17 residues. Germline V gene data show CDR1 as LGHNA and CDR2 as YNFKEQ. Trimming pared 1 base from V and 0 bases from J, leaving 14 bases between. The CDR3 loop reads CASSQVNAVASTDTQYF. The CDR3 nucleotides are TGTGCCAGCAGCCAAGTCAATGCGGTGGCTAGCACAGATACGCAGTATTTT.

This chain uses TRBV6-5 with TRBJ2-7; D perhaps matches TRBD2 (5 bases). Germline loops: CDR1 MNHEY, CDR2 SVGAGI. The CDR3 contains 14 residues. Trimming took off 3 bases at V and 7 bases at J, with 16 bases between the two ends. The CDR3 region is CASSYRGFSSEQYF. The DNA for the CDR3 is TGTGCCAGCAGTTATCGAGGGTTTTCGAGTGAGCAGTACTTC.

The chain is built from TRBV18 and TRBJ1-2; no firm D call. Trimming removed 0 bases at V and 1 base at J, with 15 bases between. In germline, CDR1 is KGHSH, CDR2 LQKENI. CDR3 length: 17 amino acids. This chain's CDR3 is CASSPPGWPGDNYGYTF. CDR3 DNA: TGTGCCAGCTCACCACCAGGGTGGCCCGGGGATAACTATGGCTACACCTTC.

This rearrangement joins TRBV10-3 to TRBJ1-5; a weak D match, TRBD1 (5 bases). The V end was cut by 2 bases, the J end by 1 base, with 12 bases between. The CDR3 is 16 amino acids. Germline V gene sequence: CDR1 ENHRY, CDR2 SYGVKD. In nucleotides, the CDR3 is TGTGCCATCAGTGAGACAGGAGGGGTGAGCAATCAGCCCCAGCATTTT. It yields the protein CAISETGGVSNQPQHF.

This chain joins TRBV27 and TRBJ2-7, with TRBD2 matching over 12 bases. Germline assignment: CDR1 MNHEY and CDR2 SMNVEV (reference sequence). The CDR3 totals 17 residues. V lost 7 bases to trimming and J lost 9 bases; unmatched junction nucleotides: 19. The CDR3 spells CASTQLGLAGPSSMQYF. The CDR3, as DNA: TGTGCCAGCACTCAACTAGGACTAGCGGGGCCTAGCTCGATGCAGTACTTC.

This chain connects TRBV18 to TRBJ2-2; 7 nucleotides agree with TRBD1. The CDR3 loop spans 14 amino acids. Looked up from germline, CDR1 is KGHSH and CDR2 is LQKENI. J gave up 2 bases and V 5 bases, and 2 bases lay outside the gene matches. The CDR3 spells CASSRDSNTGELFF. In DNA, the CDR3 is TGTGCCAGCTCAAGGGACAGTAACACCGGGGAGCTGTTTTTT.